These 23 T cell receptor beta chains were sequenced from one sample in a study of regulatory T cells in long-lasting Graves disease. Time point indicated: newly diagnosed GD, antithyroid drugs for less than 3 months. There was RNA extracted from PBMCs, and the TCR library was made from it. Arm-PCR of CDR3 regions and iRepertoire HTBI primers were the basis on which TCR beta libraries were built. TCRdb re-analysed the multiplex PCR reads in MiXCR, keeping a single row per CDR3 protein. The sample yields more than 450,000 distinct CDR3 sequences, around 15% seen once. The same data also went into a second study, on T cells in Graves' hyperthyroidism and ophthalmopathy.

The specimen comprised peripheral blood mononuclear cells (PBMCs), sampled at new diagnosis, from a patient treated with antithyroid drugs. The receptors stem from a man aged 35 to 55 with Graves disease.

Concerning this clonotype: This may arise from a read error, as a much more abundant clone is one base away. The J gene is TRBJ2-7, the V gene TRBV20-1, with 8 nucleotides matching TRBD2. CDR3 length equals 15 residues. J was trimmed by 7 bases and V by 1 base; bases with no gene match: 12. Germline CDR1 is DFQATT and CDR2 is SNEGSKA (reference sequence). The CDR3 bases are TGCAGTGCTAGAGGCGCTAGCGGGCCGTACAATGAGCAGTACTTC. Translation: CSARGASGPYNEQYF.

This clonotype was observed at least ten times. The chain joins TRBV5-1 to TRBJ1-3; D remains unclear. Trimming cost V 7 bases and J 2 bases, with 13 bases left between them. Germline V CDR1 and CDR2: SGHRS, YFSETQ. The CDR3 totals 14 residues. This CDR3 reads CASGREGAGNTIYF. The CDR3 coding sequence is TGCGCCAGCGGCCGGGAGGGCGCTGGAAACACCATATATTTT.

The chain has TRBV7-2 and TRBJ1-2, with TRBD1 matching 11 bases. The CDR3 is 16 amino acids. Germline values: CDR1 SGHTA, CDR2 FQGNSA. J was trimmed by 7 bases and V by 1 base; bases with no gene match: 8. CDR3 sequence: CASSLVRDRGWGGYTF. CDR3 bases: TGTGCCAGCAGCTTAGTTAGGGACAGGGGGTGGGGTGGCTACACCTTC.

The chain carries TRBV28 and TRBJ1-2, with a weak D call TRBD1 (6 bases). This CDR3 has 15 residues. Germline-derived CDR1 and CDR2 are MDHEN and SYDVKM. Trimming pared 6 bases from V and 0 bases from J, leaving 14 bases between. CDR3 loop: CASSKSRGSNYGYTF. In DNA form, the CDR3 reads TGTGCCAGCAGCAAATCCAGGGGCTCTAACTATGGCTACACCTTC.

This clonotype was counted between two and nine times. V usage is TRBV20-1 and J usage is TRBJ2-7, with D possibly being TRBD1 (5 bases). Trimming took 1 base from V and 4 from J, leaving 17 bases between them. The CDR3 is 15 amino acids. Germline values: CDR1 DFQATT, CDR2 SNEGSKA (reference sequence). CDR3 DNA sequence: TGCAGTGCTAGAGTGGGGCACACGGTCTCTTACGAGCAGTACTTC. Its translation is CSARVGHTVSYEQYF.

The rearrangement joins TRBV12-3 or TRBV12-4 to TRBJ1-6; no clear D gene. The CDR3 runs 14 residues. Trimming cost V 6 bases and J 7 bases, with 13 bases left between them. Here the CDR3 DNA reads TGTGCCAGCAGGGCGACACCTACGAATTCACCCCTCCACTTT. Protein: CASRATPTNSPLHF.

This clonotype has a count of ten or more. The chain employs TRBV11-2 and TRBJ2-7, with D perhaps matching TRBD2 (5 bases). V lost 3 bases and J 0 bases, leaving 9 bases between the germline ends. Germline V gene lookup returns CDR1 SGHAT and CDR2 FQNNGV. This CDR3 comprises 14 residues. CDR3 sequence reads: CASSFGISSYEQYF. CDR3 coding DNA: TGTGCCAGCAGCTTCGGGATTAGCTCCTACGAGCAGTACTTC.

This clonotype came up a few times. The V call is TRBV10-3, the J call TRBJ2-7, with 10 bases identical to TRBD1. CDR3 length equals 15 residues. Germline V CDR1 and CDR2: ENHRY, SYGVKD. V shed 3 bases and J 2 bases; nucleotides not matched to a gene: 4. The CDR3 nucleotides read TGTGCCATCAGTGATCCCGGGACAGGGGCCTACGAGCAGTACTTC. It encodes CAISDPGTGAYEQYF.

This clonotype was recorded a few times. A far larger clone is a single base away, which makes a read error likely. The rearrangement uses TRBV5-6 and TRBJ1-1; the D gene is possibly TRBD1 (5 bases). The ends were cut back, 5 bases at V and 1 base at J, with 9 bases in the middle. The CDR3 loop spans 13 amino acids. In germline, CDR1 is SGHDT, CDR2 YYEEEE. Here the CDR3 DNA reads TGTGCCAGCAGTATAAGGGGGAACACTGAAGCTTTCTTT. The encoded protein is CASSIRGNTEAFF.

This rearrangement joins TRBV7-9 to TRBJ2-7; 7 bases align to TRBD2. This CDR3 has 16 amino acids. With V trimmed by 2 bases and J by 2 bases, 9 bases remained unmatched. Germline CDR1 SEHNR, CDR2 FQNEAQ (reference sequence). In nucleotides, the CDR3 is TGTGCCAGCAGCTTAACCCCGTCTAGCGGAACCTACGAGCAGTACTTC. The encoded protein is CASSLTPSSGTYEQYF.

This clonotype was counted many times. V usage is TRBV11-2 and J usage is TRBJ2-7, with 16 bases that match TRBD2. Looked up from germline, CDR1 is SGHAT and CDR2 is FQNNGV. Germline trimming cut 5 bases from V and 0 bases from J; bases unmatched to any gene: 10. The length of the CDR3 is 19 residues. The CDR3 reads CASSPIRGLAGGPSYEQYF. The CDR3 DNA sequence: TGTGCCAGCAGCCCGATCCGGGGACTAGCGGGAGGGCCCTCCTACGAGCAGTACTTC.

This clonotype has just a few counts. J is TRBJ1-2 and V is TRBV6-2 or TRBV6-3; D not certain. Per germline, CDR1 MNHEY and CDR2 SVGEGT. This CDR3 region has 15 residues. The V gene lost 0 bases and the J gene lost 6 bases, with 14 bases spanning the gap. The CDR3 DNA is TGTGCCAGCAGTTACTCCACGAAGGCCACCGATGGCTACACCTTC. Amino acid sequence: CASSYSTKATDGYTF.

The CDR3 loop is CASSIMGGGTEAFF. The CDR3 region has the DNA TGTGCCAGTAGTATAATGGGAGGGGGCACTGAAGCTTTCTTT. The rearrangement uses TRBV19 and TRBJ1-1, with D possibly being TRBD1 (6 bases). Between the trimmed V and J ends, which lost 2 bases and 4 bases, there was a span of 11 bases. CDR1 is LNHDA and CDR2 is SQIVND in the germline V gene (reference sequence). This CDR3 has 14 residues.

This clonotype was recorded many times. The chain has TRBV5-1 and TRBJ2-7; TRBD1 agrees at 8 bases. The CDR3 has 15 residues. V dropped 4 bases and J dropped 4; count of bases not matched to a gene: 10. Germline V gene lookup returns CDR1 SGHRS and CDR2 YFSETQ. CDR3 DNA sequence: TGCGCCAGCAGCCCCGGACAGGGACGGGCTTACGAGCAGTACTTC. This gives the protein CASSPGQGRAYEQYF.

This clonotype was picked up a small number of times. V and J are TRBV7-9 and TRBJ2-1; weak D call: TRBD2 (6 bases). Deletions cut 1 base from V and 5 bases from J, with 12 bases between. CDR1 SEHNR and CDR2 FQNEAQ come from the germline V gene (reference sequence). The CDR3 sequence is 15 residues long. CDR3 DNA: TGTGCCAGCAGCTTAGAGCTAGCGAGGCACAATGAGCAGTTCTTC. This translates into CASSLELARHNEQFF. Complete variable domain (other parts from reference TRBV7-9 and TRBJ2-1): DTGVSQNPRHKITKRGQNVTFRCDPISEHNRLYWYRQTLGQGPEFLTYFQNEAQLEKSRLLSDRFSAERPKGSFSTLEIQRTEQGDSAMYLCASSLELARHNEQFFGPGTRLTVL.

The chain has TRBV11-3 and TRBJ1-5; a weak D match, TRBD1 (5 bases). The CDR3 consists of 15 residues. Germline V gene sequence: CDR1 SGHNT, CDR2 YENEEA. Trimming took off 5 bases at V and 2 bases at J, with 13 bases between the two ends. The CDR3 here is CASSPGRDCNQPQHF. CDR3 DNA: TGTGCCAGCAGCCCGGGCAGGGACTGCAATCAGCCCCAGCATTTT.

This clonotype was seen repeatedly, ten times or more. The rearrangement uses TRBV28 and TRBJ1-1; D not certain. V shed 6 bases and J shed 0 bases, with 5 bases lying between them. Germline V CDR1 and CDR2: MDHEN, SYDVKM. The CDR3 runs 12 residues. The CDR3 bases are TGTGCCAGCAGCACAATGAACACTGAAGCTTTCTTT. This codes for CASSTMNTEAFF. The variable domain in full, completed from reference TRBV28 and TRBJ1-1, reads DVKVTQSSRYLVKRTGEKVFLECVQDMDHENMFWYRQDPGLGLRLIYFSYDVKMKEKGDIPEGYSVSREKKERFSLILESASTNQTSMYLCASSTMNTEAFFGQGTRLTVV.

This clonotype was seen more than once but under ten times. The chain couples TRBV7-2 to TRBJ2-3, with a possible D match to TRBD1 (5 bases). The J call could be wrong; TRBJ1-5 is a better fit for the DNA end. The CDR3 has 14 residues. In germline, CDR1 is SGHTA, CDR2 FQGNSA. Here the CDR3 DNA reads TGTGCCAGCAGCGCATCCGGGACTAGTTATACGCAGCATTTT. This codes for CASSASGTSYTQHF.

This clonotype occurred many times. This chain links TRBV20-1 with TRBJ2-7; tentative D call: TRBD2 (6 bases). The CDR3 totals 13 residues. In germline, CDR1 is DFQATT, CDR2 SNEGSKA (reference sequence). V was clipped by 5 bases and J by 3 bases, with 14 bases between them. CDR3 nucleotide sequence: TGCAGTGCTCCCGGGACTGTCAGCTACGAGCAGTACTTC. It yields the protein CSAPGTVSYEQYF.

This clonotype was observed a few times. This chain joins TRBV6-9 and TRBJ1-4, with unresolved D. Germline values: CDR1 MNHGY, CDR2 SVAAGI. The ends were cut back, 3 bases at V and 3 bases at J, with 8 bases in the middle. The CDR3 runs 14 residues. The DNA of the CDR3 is TGTGCCAGCAGTTACTTCCCTTCTAATGAAAAACTGTTTTTT. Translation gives CASSYFPSNEKLFF.

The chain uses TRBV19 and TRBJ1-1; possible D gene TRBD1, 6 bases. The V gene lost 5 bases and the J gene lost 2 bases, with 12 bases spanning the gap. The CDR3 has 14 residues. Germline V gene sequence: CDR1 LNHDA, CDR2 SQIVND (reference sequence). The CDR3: CASSAGQSNTEAFF. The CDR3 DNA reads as TGTGCCAGTAGTGCCGGACAGTCCAACACTGAAGCTTTCTTT.

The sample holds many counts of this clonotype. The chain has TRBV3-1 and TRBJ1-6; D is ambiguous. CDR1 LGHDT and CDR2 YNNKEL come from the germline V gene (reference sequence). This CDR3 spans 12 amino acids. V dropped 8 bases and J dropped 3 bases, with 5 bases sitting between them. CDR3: CASEDYNSPLHF. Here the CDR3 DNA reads TGTGCCAGCGAGGACTATAATTCACCCCTCCACTTT.

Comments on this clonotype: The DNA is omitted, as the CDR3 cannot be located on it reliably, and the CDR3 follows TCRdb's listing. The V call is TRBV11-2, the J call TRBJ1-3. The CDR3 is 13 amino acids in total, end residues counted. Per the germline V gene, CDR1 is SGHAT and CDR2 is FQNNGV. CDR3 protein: CASTFGSGNTIYF.